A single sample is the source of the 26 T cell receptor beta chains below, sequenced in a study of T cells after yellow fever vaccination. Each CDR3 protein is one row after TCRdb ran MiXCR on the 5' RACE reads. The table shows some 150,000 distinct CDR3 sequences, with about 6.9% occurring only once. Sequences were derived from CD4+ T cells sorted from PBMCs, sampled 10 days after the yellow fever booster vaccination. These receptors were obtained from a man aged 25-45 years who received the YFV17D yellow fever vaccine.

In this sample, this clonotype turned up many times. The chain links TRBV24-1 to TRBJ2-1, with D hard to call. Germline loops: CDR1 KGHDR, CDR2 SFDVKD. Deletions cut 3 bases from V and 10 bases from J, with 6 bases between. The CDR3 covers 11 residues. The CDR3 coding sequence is TGTGCCACCAGTGATAAGTGGGAGCAGTTCTTC. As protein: CATSDKWEQFF.

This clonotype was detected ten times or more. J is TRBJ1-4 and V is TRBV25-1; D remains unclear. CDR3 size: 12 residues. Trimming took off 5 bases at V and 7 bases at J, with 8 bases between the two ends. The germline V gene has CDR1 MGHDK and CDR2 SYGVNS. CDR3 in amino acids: CASSPRGEKLFF. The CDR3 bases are TGTGCCAGCAGTCCCCGGGGTGAAAAACTGTTTTTT.

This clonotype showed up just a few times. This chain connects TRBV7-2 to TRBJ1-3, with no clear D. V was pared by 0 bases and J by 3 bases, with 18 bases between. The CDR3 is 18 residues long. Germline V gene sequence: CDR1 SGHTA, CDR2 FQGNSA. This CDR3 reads CASSLAQLKGGGGNTIYF. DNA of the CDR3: TGTGCCAGCAGCTTAGCGCAATTAAAGGGAGGAGGTGGAAACACCATATATTTT. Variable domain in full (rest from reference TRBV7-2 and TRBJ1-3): GAGVSQSPSNKVTEKGKDVELRCDPISGHTALYWYRQSLGQGLEFLIYFQGNSAPDKSGLPSDRFSAERTGGSVSTLTIQRTQQEDSAVYLCASSLAQLKGGGGNTIYFGEGSWLTVV.

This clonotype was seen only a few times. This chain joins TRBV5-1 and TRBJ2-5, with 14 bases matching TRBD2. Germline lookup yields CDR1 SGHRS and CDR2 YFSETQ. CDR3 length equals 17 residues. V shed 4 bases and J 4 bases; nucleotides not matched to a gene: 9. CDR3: CASSGMTSGRAAETQYF. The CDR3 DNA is TGCGCCAGCAGCGGAATGACTAGCGGGAGGGCCGCAGAGACCCAGTACTTC.

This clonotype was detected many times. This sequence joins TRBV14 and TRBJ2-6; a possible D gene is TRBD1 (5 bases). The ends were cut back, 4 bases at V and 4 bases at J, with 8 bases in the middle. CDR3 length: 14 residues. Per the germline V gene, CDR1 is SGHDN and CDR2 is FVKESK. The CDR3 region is CASSLGAGANVLTF. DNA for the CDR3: TGTGCCAGCAGCCTAGGGGCCGGGGCCAACGTCCTGACTTTC.

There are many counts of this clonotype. This CDR3 reads CASSFKGRGTAFF. The CDR3 DNA sequence: TGTGCCAGCAGTTTTAAGGGGAGGGGAACGGCTTTCTTT. The chain carries TRBV12-3 or TRBV12-4 and TRBJ1-1; D might be TRBD1 (5 bases). V was pared by 3 bases and J by 11 bases, with 16 bases between. The CDR3 covers 13 residues.

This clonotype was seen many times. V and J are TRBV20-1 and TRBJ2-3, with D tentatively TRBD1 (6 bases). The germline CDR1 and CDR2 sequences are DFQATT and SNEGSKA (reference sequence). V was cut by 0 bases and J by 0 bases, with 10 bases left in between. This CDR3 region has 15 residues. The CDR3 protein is CSAREGTSSTDTQYF. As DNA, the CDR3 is TGCAGTGCTAGAGAAGGGACATCTAGCACAGATACGCAGTATTTT.

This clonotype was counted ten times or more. The chain's CDR3 is CSARHDRLLGYTF. Here the CDR3 DNA reads TGCAGTGCTAGACACGACAGGTTACTGGGCTACACCTTC. The rearrangement links TRBV20-1 to TRBJ1-2; TRBD1 might be the D (6 bases). Germline V gives CDR1 DFQATT, CDR2 SNEGSKA (reference sequence). The CDR3 loop spans 13 amino acids. The ends were cut back, 2 bases at V and 8 bases at J, with 15 bases in the middle.

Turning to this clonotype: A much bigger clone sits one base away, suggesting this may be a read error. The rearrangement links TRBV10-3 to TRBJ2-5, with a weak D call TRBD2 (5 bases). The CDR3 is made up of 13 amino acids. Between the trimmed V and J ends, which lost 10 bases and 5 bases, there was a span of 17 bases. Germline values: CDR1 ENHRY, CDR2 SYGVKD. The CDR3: CATNAWESETQYF. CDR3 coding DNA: TGTGCCACTAACGCCTGGGAGAGTGAGACCCAGTACTTC.

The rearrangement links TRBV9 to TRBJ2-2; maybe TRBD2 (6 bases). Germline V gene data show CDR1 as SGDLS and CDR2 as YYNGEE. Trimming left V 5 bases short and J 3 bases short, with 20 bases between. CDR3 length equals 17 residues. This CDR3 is CASSRPLPGLHTGELFF. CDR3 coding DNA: TGTGCCAGCAGTCGACCCCTTCCGGGACTCCACACCGGGGAGCTGTTTTTT.

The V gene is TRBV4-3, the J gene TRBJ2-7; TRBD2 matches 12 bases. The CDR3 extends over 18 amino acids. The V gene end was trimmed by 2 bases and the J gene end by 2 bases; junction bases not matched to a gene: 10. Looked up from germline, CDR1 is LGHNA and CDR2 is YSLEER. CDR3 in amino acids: CASSQSSSGRGGPYEQYF. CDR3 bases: TGCGCCAGCAGCCAAAGCTCTAGCGGGAGGGGGGGGCCCTACGAGCAGTACTTC.

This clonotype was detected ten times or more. CDR3 sequence reads: CASSGQAPTYEQYF. The DNA of the CDR3 is TGTGCCAGTAGCGGACAGGCGCCAACCTACGAGCAGTACTTC. This sequence joins TRBV19 and TRBJ2-7; 7 bases fit TRBD1. Per the germline V gene, CDR1 is LNHDA and CDR2 is SQIVND (reference sequence). This CDR3 is 14 amino acids long. Trimming removed 6 bases from V and 2 bases from J; junction bases left unmatched: 7.

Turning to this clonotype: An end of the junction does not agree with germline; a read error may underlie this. The CDR3 sequence: CAISFVTGGLTAYYNEQFF. DNA of the CDR3: TGTGCCATCAGTTTTGTGACAGGGGGCCTCACCGCCTACTACAATGAGCAGTTCTTC. The gene calls are TRBV2 and TRBJ2-1, with 10 bases lining up with TRBD1. The CDR3 runs 19 residues. Germline values: CDR1 SNHLY, CDR2 FYNNEI.

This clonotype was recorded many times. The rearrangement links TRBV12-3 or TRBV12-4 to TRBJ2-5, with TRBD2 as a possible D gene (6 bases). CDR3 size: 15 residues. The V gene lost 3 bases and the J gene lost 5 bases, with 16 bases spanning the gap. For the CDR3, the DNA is TGTGCCAGCAGTTTTGGCGGGATCGGGGTGGAGACCCAGTACTTC. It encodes CASSFGGIGVETQYF.

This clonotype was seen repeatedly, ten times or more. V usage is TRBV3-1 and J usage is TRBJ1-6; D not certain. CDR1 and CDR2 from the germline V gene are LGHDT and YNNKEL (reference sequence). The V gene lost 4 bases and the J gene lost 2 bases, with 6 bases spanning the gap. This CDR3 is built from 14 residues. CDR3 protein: CASSPSTYNSPLHF. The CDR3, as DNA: TGTGCCAGCAGCCCGTCCACCTATAATTCACCCCTCCACTTT.

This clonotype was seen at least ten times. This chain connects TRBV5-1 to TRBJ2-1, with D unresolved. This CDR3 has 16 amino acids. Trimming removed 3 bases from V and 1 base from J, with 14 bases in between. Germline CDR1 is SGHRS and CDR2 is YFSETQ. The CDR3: CASSSTQVVSYNEQFF. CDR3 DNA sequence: TGCGCCAGCAGCTCCACGCAGGTCGTATCCTACAATGAGCAGTTCTTC. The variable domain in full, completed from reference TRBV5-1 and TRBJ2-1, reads KAGVTQTPRYLIKTRGQQVTLSCSPISGHRSVSWYQQTPGQGLQFLFEYFSETQRNKGNFPGRFSGRQFSNSRSEMNVSTLELGDSALYLCASSSTQVVSYNEQFFGPGTRLTVL.

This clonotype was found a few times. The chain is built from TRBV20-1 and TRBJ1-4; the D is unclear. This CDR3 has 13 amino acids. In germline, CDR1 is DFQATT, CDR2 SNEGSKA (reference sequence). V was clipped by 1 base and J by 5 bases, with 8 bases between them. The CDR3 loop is CSARGHQNEKLFF. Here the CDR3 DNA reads TGCAGTGCTAGAGGACACCAGAATGAAAAACTGTTTTTT.

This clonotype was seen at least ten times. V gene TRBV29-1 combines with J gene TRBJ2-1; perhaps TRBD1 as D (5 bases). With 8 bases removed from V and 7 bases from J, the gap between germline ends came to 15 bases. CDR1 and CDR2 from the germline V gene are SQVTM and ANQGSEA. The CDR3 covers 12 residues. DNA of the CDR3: TGCAGCATGAGCAGACAGCAGAATGAGCAGTTCTTC. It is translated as CSMSRQQNEQFF.

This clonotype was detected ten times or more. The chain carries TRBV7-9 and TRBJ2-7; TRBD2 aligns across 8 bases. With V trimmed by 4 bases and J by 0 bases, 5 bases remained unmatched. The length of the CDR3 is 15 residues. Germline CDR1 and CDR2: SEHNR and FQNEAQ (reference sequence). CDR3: CASSYSGKSSYEQYF. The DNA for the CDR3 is TGTGCCAGCAGCTATAGCGGGAAAAGCTCCTACGAGCAGTACTTC. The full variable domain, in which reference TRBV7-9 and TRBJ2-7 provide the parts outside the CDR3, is DTGVSQNPRHKITKRGQNVTFRCDPISEHNRLYWYRQTLGQGPEFLTYFQNEAQLEKSRLLSDRFSAERPKGSFSTLEIQRTEQGDSAMYLCASSYSGKSSYEQYFGPGTRLTVT.

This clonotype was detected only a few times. The CDR3 is CASSVAPTGEETQYF. Here the CDR3 DNA reads TGTGCCAGCAGCGTAGCCCCGACAGGGGAAGAGACCCAGTACTTC. The chain employs TRBV9 and TRBJ2-5; 8 bases align to TRBD1. Germline CDR1 reads SGDLS; CDR2 reads YYNGEE. The CDR3 sequence is 15 residues long. The junction had 4 bases not matched to a gene; V was cut back by 0 bases and J by 3 bases.

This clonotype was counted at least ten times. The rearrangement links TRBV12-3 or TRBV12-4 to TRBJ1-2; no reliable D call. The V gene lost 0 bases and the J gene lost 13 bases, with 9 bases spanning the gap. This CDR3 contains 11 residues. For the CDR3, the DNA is TGTGCCAGCAGTTTAGCTTCAACCCCCACCTTC. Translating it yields CASSLASTPTF.

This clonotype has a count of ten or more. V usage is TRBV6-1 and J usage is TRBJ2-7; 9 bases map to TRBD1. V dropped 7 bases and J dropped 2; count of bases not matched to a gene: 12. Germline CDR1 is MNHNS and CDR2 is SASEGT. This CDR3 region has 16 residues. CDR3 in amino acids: CASMTPGTGQTYEQYF. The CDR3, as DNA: TGTGCCAGCATGACCCCCGGGACAGGGCAGACCTACGAGCAGTACTTC.

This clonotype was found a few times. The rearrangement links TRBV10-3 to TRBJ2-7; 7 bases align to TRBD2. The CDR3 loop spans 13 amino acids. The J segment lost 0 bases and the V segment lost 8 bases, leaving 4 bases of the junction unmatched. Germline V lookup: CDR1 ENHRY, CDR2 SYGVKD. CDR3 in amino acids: CAIRAGDSYEQYF. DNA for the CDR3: TGTGCCATCCGGGCGGGGGACTCCTACGAGCAGTACTTC.

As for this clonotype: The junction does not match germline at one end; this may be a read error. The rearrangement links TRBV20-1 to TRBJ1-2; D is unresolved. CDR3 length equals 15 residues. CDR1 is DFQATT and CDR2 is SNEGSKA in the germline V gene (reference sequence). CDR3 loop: CSASCPEANNHGYTF. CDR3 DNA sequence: TGCAGTGCTAGTTGTCCAGAGGCGAATAACCATGGCTACACCTTC.

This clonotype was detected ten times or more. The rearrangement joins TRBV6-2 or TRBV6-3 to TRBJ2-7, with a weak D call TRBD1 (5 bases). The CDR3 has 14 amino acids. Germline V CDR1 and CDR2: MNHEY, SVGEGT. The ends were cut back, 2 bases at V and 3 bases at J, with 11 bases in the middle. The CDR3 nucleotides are TGTGCCAGCAGTTACCCGGACACCTTCTACGAGCAGTACTTC. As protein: CASSYPDTFYEQYF.

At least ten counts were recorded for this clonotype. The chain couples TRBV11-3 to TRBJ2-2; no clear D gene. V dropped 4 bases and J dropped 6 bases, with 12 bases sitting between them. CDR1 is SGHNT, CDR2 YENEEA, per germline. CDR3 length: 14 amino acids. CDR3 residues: CASSSKVPPGELFF. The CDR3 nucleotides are TGTGCCAGCAGCTCCAAAGTCCCTCCCGGGGAGCTGTTTTTT.